The rows below give T cell receptor beta chains drawn from one sample of a study of blood T cell repertoires in COVID-19. The repertoire was sequenced with immunoSEQ multiplex PCR; TCRdb's copy has only in-frame clones and lacks some. This sample has 250,000 or so clones, with more than 75% found just once. Sequencing input: peripheral blood. The receptors derive from a man aged 40-49 years with active or convalescent COVID-19. Each CDR3 is given with its conserved first and last residue. Each record gives: clone size, J gene, V gene, D gene, CDR3 protein, CDR3 DNA. A D gene is named only where the DNA matches it firmly. The size entry is marked missing in some rows and otherwise reads once, few, many or a size class.

-	TRBJ1-2	TRBV4-1	TRBD1	CASSPEFRGPYGYTF	TGCGCCAGCAGCCCGGAGTTCAGGGGGCCGTATGGCTACACCTTC
-	TRBJ1-2	TRBV30	-	CAWSVGGGVGYTF	TGTGCCTGGAGTGTTGGCGGGGGCGTTGGCTACACCTTC
-	TRBJ2-1	TRBV24-1	TRBD1	CATSESRTGTAEQFF	TGTGCCACCAGTGAATCTAGGACAGGCACCGCTGAGCAGTTCTTC
once	TRBJ2-2	TRBV24-1	TRBD1	CATSDRGTGVTGELFF	TGTGCCACCAGTGATAGGGGGACAGGGGTCACCGGGGAGCTGTTTTTT
-	TRBJ1-1	TRBV21-1	-	CASNPGQTSMNTEAFF	TGTGCCAGCAACCCGGGACAGACTTCAATGAACACTGAAGCTTTCTTT
-	TRBJ1-5	TRBV18	TRBD1	CASSRDRGHGQPQHF	TGTGCCAGCTCCCGGGACAGGGGGCATGGCCAGCCCCAGCATTTT
-	TRBJ1-2	TRBV30	-	CAWGTFLQGSGYTF	TGTGCCTGGGGAACTTTCTTACAGGGTTCGGGCTACACCTTC
-	TRBJ2-2	TRBV11-2	-	CASSFRRVGELFF	TGTGCCAGCAGTTTTCGGAGGGTCGGGGAGCTGTTTTTT
-	TRBJ2-5	TRBV7-2	-	CASSPGTFQETQYF	TGTGCCAGCAGCCCCGGGACTTTCCAAGAGACCCAGTACTTC
-	TRBJ1-2	TRBV7-9	-	CASSFGGFPYGYTF	TGTGCCAGCAGCTTCGGCGGGTTCCCTTATGGCTACACCTTC
-	TRBJ2-2	TRBV7-2	-	CATRRLRQTGELFF	TGTGCCACCAGACGGCTGCGACAGACCGGGGAGCTGTTTTTT
-	TRBJ2-1	TRBV7-6	-	CASSPPRLGPNEQFF	TGTGCCAGCAGCCCTCCGCGACTAGGGCCCAATGAGCAGTTCTTC
-	TRBJ1-5	TRBV10-1	-	CASSLGPNQPQHF	TGCGCCAGCAGTCTAGGCCCCAATCAGCCCCAGCATTTT
-	TRBJ2-1	TRBV21-1	-	CASKGFGGTGNEQFF	TGTGCCAGCAAAGGTTTCGGCGGGACCGGTAATGAGCAGTTCTTC
-	TRBJ1-5	TRBV6-2/TRBV6-3	-	CASSPWGRNQPQHF	TGTGCCAGCAGCCCCTGGGGCAGGAATCAGCCCCAGCATTTT
-	TRBJ2-2	TRBV24-1	-	CAIQDWTNTGELFF	TGTGCCATTCAGGACTGGACGAACACCGGGGAGCTGTTTTTT